The present TCR beta chain was sequenced within a study of blood T cells in healthy people across ages (dated by TCRdb to between 2014 and 2017). For the study in its entirety: Template switching captured roughly one uniquely barcoded TCR beta cDNA molecule per two T cells in model experiments. For two donors (one aged 18 to 30 and one aged 80 or older), the study analyzed two additional independent replicas of 1 million unique cDNA reads from the same blood draw. To track age-related changes in TCR beta repertoire diversity, the study relied on deep sequencing normalized with unique cDNA molecular identifiers. To avoid experimental bias, donors of different ages were distributed randomly across sequencing lanes. The donors were split into four age groups: young (average about 16 years), middle-aged (39), aged (more than 55) and long-lived (more than 80).

Measured from the cysteine to the phenylalanine, the CDR3 is 17 residues long. Solely the CDR3 DNA is kept, with 51 bases framed from the first base. The V and J ends are trimmed by 5 bases and 2 bases, leaving 22 bases between them. The germline V gene (reference sequence) gives CDR1 as DFQATT and CDR2 as SNEGSKA. Libraries were made using 5' RACE. TCRdb lists the instrument as Illumina HiSeq 2500. A second PCR of roughly 7 to 12 cycles was run with a J-beta primer mix and a sample-barcoded 5' primer. A template-switch 5' adaptor carrying 12 random nucleotides introduced a unique molecular identifier onto each TCR beta cDNA molecule. Each sample yielded at least 2.5 million CDR3-containing paired-end reads. All of the RNA was converted into first-strand cDNA using the Mint cDNA synthesis kit, with a TRBC-specific oligonucleotide serving as the primer. After uracil-DNA glycosylase treatment, a first 18-cycle PCR used universal primers M1SS and BC2_uni_R on all cDNA. From the authors' description of their analysis: Normalization of each sample was performed by random selection of 1 million high-quality reads, each carrying a distinct molecular identifier. Reads sharing molecular identifiers were discarded rather than binned into consensus sequences. MiTCR, run with a Q25 quality threshold and the strictest error-elimination algorithm, handled CDR3 identification, clonotype clustering and error correction. A nonparametric unseen species model using Euler transformation provided a lower-bound estimate of total TCR beta diversity. Through fastp at Q25 and MiXCR, TCRdb rebuilt clones from the public reads, retaining in-frame beta chains. For every CDR3 protein sequence, its rows merge into one entry that carries the most common genes and DNA. The V and J calls reflect TCRdb's pipeline rather than the authors' work. The sample has 780,000 or so distinct CDR3 sequences on record, approximately 55% of them singletons. The top ten hold approximately 40% of the sample.

This clonotype has more than one count but fewer than ten. There is no known antigen for this receptor. There are no base qualities to consult, and no much larger clone falls within one base. The donors were roughly 40 Caucasian individuals from Russia, aged 6 to 90 years, who were systemically healthy. Around 9.8 milliliters of peripheral blood were collected from each donor into EDTA-treated Vacutainer tubes. Ficoll-Paque density-gradient centrifugation was used to isolate PBMCs, with at least 6 million per sample. Trizol reagent was used to extract total RNA from PBMCs, with at least 5 micrograms per sample. For every donor, flow cytometry on a PBMC aliquot measured the percentage of naive CD45RAhigh/CD27high T cells. Broader findings and caveats from the paper: Conclusive comparison of naive and antigen-experienced compartments was prevented by the profiling of bulk unsorted PBMCs. The long-lived group showed more naive CD4+ T cells, fewer expanded clones and increased TCR diversity than the aged group, suggesting age selection. A strong correlation was found between observed TCR beta diversity and the percentage of naive T cells measured by flow cytometry. As age increased, observed TCR beta diversity per million T cells dropped in a roughly linear way, and a significant reduction was already evident by age 40. The CMV infection status of donors was not known, potentially confounding age-related changes in expanded clonotypes. Estimates of total diversity based on one million sequenced T cells were considered lower bounds and underestimates.

The rearrangement joined TRBV20-1 to TRBJ2-1, and TRBD1 may be the D gene, going by 6 matching bases. This TCR was sampled from a man older than 75 in good health. Material: blood. The DNA sequence reads TGCAGTGCTCCCCCTTCAGGGGTTCGCTCCACCTACAATGAGCAGTTCTTC. It translates to CSAPPSGVRSTYNEQFF.